This TCR beta chain is drawn from a study of blood T cell repertoires in COVID-19. Germline-derived CDR1 and CDR2 are DFQATT and SNEGSKA (reference sequence). The CDR3 loop spans 14 amino acids. V lost 3 bases and J lost 6, with 17 bases in between. Under the authors' procedure: Reference gene primers were amplified, and this amplification served to estimate nucleated cell counts. TCRdb keeps only in-frame clones here, not all; method: immunoSEQ multiplex PCR. That table gives V, J and clone size, and the DNA gave D and trimming. The repertoire holds 70,000 to 85,000 clones, roughly 88% seen once, with around 2.7% in the top ten.

This sequence originates from a man aged 65 to 79 with active or convalescent COVID-19. The chain uses TRBV20-1 and TRBJ1-1; D might be TRBD1 (5 bases). Specimen: peripheral blood. For the CDR3, the DNA is TGCAGTGCTAGTCCTCCAGGGTCTTGGGCTGAAGCTTTCTTT. This sequence encodes CSASPPGSWAEAFF.